This T cell receptor beta chain was sequenced during a study of control samples from healthy donors and cancer patients. The data were produced by immunoSEQ multiplex PCR, yet TCRdb's version contains in-frame clones alone and is incomplete. The repertoire has about 120,000 clones, 80% to 90% of them found once; the top ten carry under 40%. V shed 1 base and J shed 0 bases, with 15 bases lying between them. Germline V lookup: CDR1 SNHLY, CDR2 FYNNEI. This CDR3 has 17 amino acids. Sequencing was done on a sample of blood. This rearrangement joins TRBV2 to TRBJ1-2; a weak D match, TRBD1 (5 bases). The source of this sequence is a man aged 50-60 years in good health. DNA of the CDR3: TGTGCCAGCAGTGAAGGGACACTGACTCTAGCTAACTATGGCTACACCTTC. It codes for CASSEGTLTLANYGYTF.